Below, 28 T cell receptor beta chains from the same sample are listed, as sequenced in a study of blood T cell repertoires in COVID-19. The protocol was immunoSEQ multiplex PCR, while the TCRdb copy is restricted to in-frame clones and leaves out a portion. The repertoire holds approximately 100,000 clones, with roughly nine tenths as singletons. The specimen was peripheral blood. The origin of the receptors is a woman aged 80 or over in a cohort sampled during active COVID-19.

This sequence joins TRBV28 and TRBJ1-2, with TRBD1 matching 8 bases. V lost 6 bases and J lost 4; bases outside the gene matches: 4. The CDR3 loop spans 13 amino acids. Germline-derived CDR1 and CDR2 are MDHEN and SYDVKM. For the CDR3, the DNA is TGTGCCAGCAGCGGAGACAGGGGCTATGGCTACACCTTC. It codes for CASSGDRGYGYTF.

V usage is TRBV3-1 (or the pseudogene TRBV3-2) and J usage is TRBJ2-6; D gene uncertain. The V gene lost 0 bases and the J gene lost 0 bases, with 12 bases spanning the gap. Per germline, CDR1 LGHDT and CDR2 YNNKEL (reference sequence). The CDR3 has 18 amino acids. In nucleotides, the CDR3 is TGTGCCAGCAGCCAAGATTATCTGGGCTACTCTGGGGCCAACGTCCTGACTTTC. It translates to CASSQDYLGYSGANVLTF.

In this sample, this clone turned up a few times. The CDR3 nucleotides read TGTGCCAGCAGAGCAGGGAACAATAATTCACCCCTCCACTTT. Residues: CASRAGNNNSPLHF. The J gene is TRBJ1-6, the V gene TRBV6-5; TRBD1 might be the D (5 bases). CDR1 and CDR2 from the germline V gene are MNHEY and SVGAGI. Deletions cut 6 bases from V and 5 bases from J, with 11 bases between. This CDR3 has 14 residues.

This clone was recorded only once. The chain has TRBV18 and TRBJ1-5; no reliable D call. V was cut by 1 base and J by 0 bases, with 10 bases left in between. This CDR3 contains 16 residues. CDR1 is KGHSH, CDR2 LQKENI, per germline. The CDR3 DNA sequence: TGTGCCAGCTCACCACAGAACAGCTATAGCAATCAGCCCCAGCATTTT. Protein sequence: CASSPQNSYSNQPQHF.

This sequence joins TRBV11-1 and TRBJ2-2; TRBD1 agrees at 8 bases. From germline, CDR1 is SGHAT and CDR2 FQDESV (reference sequence). The length of the CDR3 is 16 residues. V was pared by 2 bases and J by 3 bases, with 5 bases of the junction left unmatched. CDR3 nucleotides: TGTGCCAGCAGCTTATTTGCGACAGGGGACACCGGGGAGCTGTTTTTT. Protein: CASSLFATGDTGELFF.

V gene TRBV6-5 combines with J gene TRBJ2-7; the D is unclear. The CDR3 totals 16 residues. From germline, CDR1 is MNHEY and CDR2 SVGAGI. Trimming took 0 bases from V and 2 from J, leaving 14 bases between them. The CDR3 nucleotides are TGTGCCAGCAGTTACTCGACGGCGGCGTCCCCCTACGAGCAGTACTTC. Protein sequence: CASSYSTAASPYEQYF.

The V and J genes are TRBV6-5 and TRBJ1-6, with 10 bases aligning to TRBD1. Germline trimming cut 2 bases from V and 6 bases from J; bases unmatched to any gene: 4. The germline V gene encodes CDR1 MNHEY and CDR2 SVGAGI. CDR3 length equals 16 residues. CDR3 sequence (DNA): TGTGCCAGCAGTTACGGGGACAGGGGTGGTAATTCACCCCTCCACTTT. It is translated as CASSYGDRGGNSPLHF.

This clone came up once. The chain has TRBV19 and TRBJ2-1, with 12 nucleotides matching TRBD1. The CDR3 is 16 amino acids. Germline-derived CDR1 and CDR2 are LNHDA and SQIVND (reference sequence). After removal of 5 bases from V and 7 bases from J, the junction contained 9 bases not matched to a gene. This CDR3 reads CASSLFRDRGLNEQFF. CDR3 in DNA: TGTGCCAGTAGTCTTTTCCGGGACAGGGGGCTTAATGAGCAGTTCTTC.

This clone was detected a few times. The genes are TRBV7-2 and TRBJ2-7, with D possibly TRBD2 on 5 matching bases. Trimming removed 5 bases at V and 1 base at J, with 12 bases between. The germline V gene has CDR1 SGHTA and CDR2 FQGNSA. This CDR3 has 14 amino acids. The CDR3 here is CASSPGMGSYEQYF. CDR3 nucleotide sequence: TGTGCCAGCAGCCCCGGGATGGGATCCTACGAGCAGTACTTC.

CDR3 protein: CASSPPAGGRLGPNTEAFF. CDR3 coding DNA: TGTGCCAGCTCACCACCTGCCGGCGGCAGGTTGGGGCCGAACACTGAAGCTTTCTTT. V gene TRBV18 combines with J gene TRBJ1-1; maybe TRBD1 (5 bases). V was shortened by 0 bases and J by 1 base, with 21 bases between the two germline ends. This CDR3 region has 19 residues. CDR1 is KGHSH and CDR2 is LQKENI in the germline V gene. Together with reference TRBV18 and TRBJ1-1, the CDR3 gives the full variable domain: NAGVMQNPRHLVRRRGQEARLRCSPMKGHSHVYWYRQLPEEGLKFMVYLQKENIIDESGMPKERFSAEFPKEGPSILRIQQVVRGDSAAYFCASSPPAGGRLGPNTEAFFGQGTRLTVV.

This chain uses TRBV19 with TRBJ1-1; 7 bases map to TRBD1. This CDR3 comprises 15 residues. V lost 6 bases to trimming and J lost 4 bases; unmatched junction nucleotides: 11. Germline V CDR1 and CDR2: LNHDA, SQIVND (reference sequence). The CDR3 nucleotides are TGTGCCAGTAGCCCCCTGACAGGGTCTAGCACTGAAGCTTTCTTT. It translates to CASSPLTGSSTEAFF.

The chain has TRBV29-1 and TRBJ2-6; TRBD1 matches at 9 bases. Looked up from germline, CDR1 is SQVTM and CDR2 is ANQGSEA. With 1 base clipped from V and 4 bases from J, the junction kept 5 bases outside the gene matches. The CDR3 loop spans 16 amino acids. This CDR3 is CSVEGDRETGANVLTF. The CDR3 DNA reads TGCAGCGTTGAAGGGGACAGGGAGACGGGGGCCAACGTCCTGACTTTC.

V is TRBV30 and J is TRBJ2-1, with TRBD1 matching 10 bases. Germline V gene lookup returns CDR1 GTSNPN and CDR2 SVGIG (reference sequence). This CDR3 has 13 residues. Germline trimming cut 5 bases from V and 7 bases from J; bases unmatched to any gene: 5. CDR3: CAWVGQGLNEQFF. The CDR3 DNA sequence: TGTGCCTGGGTGGGACAGGGGTTGAATGAGCAGTTCTTC.

This clone is labeled medium-sized. The chain joins TRBV27 to TRBJ1-2; 7 nucleotides align to TRBD1. This CDR3 comprises 13 residues. Germline CDR1 reads MNHEY; CDR2 reads SMNVEV (reference sequence). V shed 0 bases, J shed 7 bases, and the junction held 2 bases outside the gene matches. CDR3 in DNA: TGTGCCAGCAGTTTATCGACAGGGAGTGGCTACACCTTC. It encodes CASSLSTGSGYTF.

As to this clone: Relative to the germline gene, one junction end is altered; a read error may explain this. The gene calls are TRBV3-1 (or the pseudogene TRBV3-2) and TRBJ1-2, with a weak D call TRBD1 (5 bases). The CDR3 totals 12 residues. Germline V gene lookup returns CDR1 LGHDT and CDR2 YNNKEL (reference sequence). As DNA, the CDR3 is TGTGCCAGCAGCCCTCCTCGGGGGAATCACCTCTTC. Residues: CASSPPRGNHLF.

The V gene is TRBV19, the J gene TRBJ1-4; D not resolved. The length of the CDR3 is 17 residues. Germline V gene sequence: CDR1 LNHDA, CDR2 SQIVND (reference sequence). V was shortened by 3 bases and J by 0 bases, with 14 bases between the two germline ends. CDR3 DNA sequence: TGTGCCAGTAGTATTTCGGGTGGTGTGGCAACTAATGAAAAACTGTTTTTT. Translated: CASSISGGVATNEKLFF.

The chain carries TRBV19 and TRBJ2-5, with D perhaps TRBD2 (5 bases). The CDR3 covers 13 residues. Trimming pared 7 bases from V and 1 base from J, leaving 10 bases between. Germline V CDR1 and CDR2: LNHDA, SQIVND (reference sequence). CDR3 amino acids: CASMPSSQETQYF. The CDR3 DNA reads TGTGCCAGTATGCCTAGCAGCCAAGAGACCCAGTACTTC.

The gene calls are TRBV19 and TRBJ2-1; 8 nucleotides agree with TRBD1. The CDR3 has 13 residues. V was clipped by 4 bases and J by 6 bases; unmatched bases: 2. From germline, CDR1 is LNHDA and CDR2 SQIVND (reference sequence). The CDR3, as DNA: TGTGCCAGTAGTAAGGGGACAGGCAATGAGCAGTTCTTC. Its protein is CASSKGTGNEQFF.

The rearrangement uses TRBV11-3 and TRBJ2-1, with 9 bases identical to TRBD2. The CDR3 spans 13 residues. Unmatched junction bases numbered 6, after V lost 5 bases and J lost 10 bases. The germline CDR1 and CDR2 sequences are SGHNT and YENEEA. The CDR3 region has the DNA TGTGCCAGCAGCCCCTTCCTAGCGGGGGAGCAGTTCTTC. Its protein product is CASSPFLAGEQFF.

The genes are TRBV27 and TRBJ2-7, with D tentatively TRBD1 (6 bases). This CDR3 region has 15 residues. V was cut by 3 bases and J by 2 bases, with 14 bases left in between. Germline V gene lookup returns CDR1 MNHEY and CDR2 SMNVEV (reference sequence). DNA for the CDR3: TGTGCCAGCAGTTTGGTCCCCGACAGGACCTACGAGCAGTACTTC. This encodes CASSLVPDRTYEQYF.

V is TRBV19 and J is TRBJ1-5, with 9 bases that match TRBD1. This CDR3 region has 14 residues. Germline values: CDR1 LNHDA, CDR2 SQIVND (reference sequence). J lost 3 bases, V lost 8 bases, and 5 bases had no gene match. The CDR3 loop is CASHRDRDNQPQHF. Here the CDR3 DNA reads TGTGCCAGTCACCGGGACAGGGACAATCAGCCCCAGCATTTT.

This chain uses TRBV27 with TRBJ2-1; 10 nucleotides agree with TRBD1. Unmatched junction bases numbered 9, after V lost 5 bases and J lost 8 bases. The germline V gene encodes CDR1 MNHEY and CDR2 SMNVEV (reference sequence). This CDR3 comprises 15 residues. The CDR3 region is CASSRATGGAYEQFF. For the CDR3, the DNA is TGTGCCAGCAGTCGCGCGACAGGGGGCGCATATGAGCAGTTCTTC.

The chain joins TRBV24-1 to TRBJ2-3; D is ambiguous. This CDR3 is built from 12 residues. Germline loops: CDR1 KGHDR, CDR2 SFDVKD. V lost 4 bases and J 2 bases, leaving 3 bases between the germline ends. The CDR3 DNA sequence: TGTGCCACCAGTGACTCCACAGATACGCAGTATTTT. Its translation: CATSDSTDTQYF.

In DNA form, the CDR3 reads TGTGCCAGCAGCTTGGCAGGGGGCGGCTATGGCTACACCTTC. It is translated as CASSLAGGGYGYTF. The gene calls are TRBV5-4 and TRBJ1-2; 8 bases line up with TRBD1. Germline CDR1 reads SGHNT; CDR2 reads YYREEE (reference sequence). Unmatched junction bases numbered 2, after V lost 0 bases and J lost 4 bases. The CDR3 contains 14 residues.

This clone was seen only once. The chain employs TRBV5-5 and TRBJ2-2; 9 positions agree with TRBD2. CDR1 SGHKS and CDR2 YYEKEE come from the germline V gene (reference sequence). There are 16 residues in the CDR3. Losses at the gene ends were 5 bases for V and 0 bases for J; bases not matched to a gene: 5. The CDR3 region is CASRPTSGSNTGELFF. The CDR3 DNA sequence: TGTGCCAGCAGGCCGACTAGCGGCTCGAACACCGGGGAGCTGTTTTTT.

The chain recombines TRBV6-5 with TRBJ1-2; D perhaps matches TRBD1 (5 bases). With 7 bases removed from V and 2 bases from J, the gap between germline ends came to 11 bases. The germline V gene encodes CDR1 MNHEY and CDR2 SVGAGI. The CDR3 is 13 residues long. The CDR3 here is CASTPGGNYGYTF. For the CDR3, the DNA is TGTGCCAGCACTCCCGGGGGGAACTATGGCTACACCTTC.

The genes are TRBV2 and TRBJ2-1; the match to TRBD2 covers 7 bases. In germline, CDR1 is SNHLY, CDR2 FYNNEI. This CDR3 has 13 residues. V shed 6 bases, J shed 8 bases, and the junction held 7 bases outside the gene matches. The CDR3 sequence is CASRSGGGYEQFF. CDR3 bases: TGTGCCAGCAGAAGTGGGGGGGGTTATGAGCAGTTCTTC.

The rearrangement uses TRBV19 and TRBJ2-1, with 8 positions matching TRBD2. Germline CDR1 and CDR2: LNHDA and SQIVND (reference sequence). Trimming at V came to 5 bases and at J to 6 bases, leaving 6 bases not matched to a gene. The CDR3 sequence is 14 residues long. The CDR3 bases are TGTGCCAGTAGTTCAACGGGAGGGCTCAATGAGCAGTTCTTC. It is translated as CASSSTGGLNEQFF.